This TCR beta chain was captured in a study of blood T cell repertoires in COVID-19. Data came from immunoSEQ multiplex PCR; TCRdb stores just in-frame clones and leaves some out. The table includes about 140,000 clones, 85% detected once. Germline V gene data show CDR1 as MNHEY and CDR2 as SVGAGI. The CDR3 sequence is 15 residues long. V lost 6 bases, J lost 1 base, and 12 bases lay in between. The V call is TRBV6-5, the J call TRBJ1-4; D possibly corresponds to TRBD1 (5 bases). Input material: peripheral blood. The TCR sequence derives from a middle-aged man with acute or convalescent COVID-19. The CDR3 region is CASRGIGVTNEKLFF. CDR3 nucleotide sequence: TGTGCCAGCAGGGGGATAGGGGTAACTAATGAAAAACTGTTTTTT.